The 24 T cell receptor beta chains below come from one sample, sequenced in a study of blood T cells in healthy people across ages. PCR was performed a second time for 7 to 11 cycles using a sample-barcoded 5' primer and a J-beta primer mix. TCRdb itself ran the 5' RACE reads through MiXCR, one entry per CDR3 protein. In the table there are roughly 1,700,000 distinct CDR3 sequences, roughly 27% of which are singletons. Sequencing was carried out using blood. These receptors all stem from a woman under 40 in good health.

This clonotype has a handful of counts. The gene calls are TRBV24-1 and TRBJ2-1; TRBD2 aligns across 15 bases. The CDR3 covers 16 residues. Germline CDR1 is KGHDR and CDR2 is SFDVKD. The V gene end was trimmed by 4 bases and the J gene end by 10 bases; junction bases not matched to a gene: 7. CDR3 sequence (DNA): TGTGCCACCAGTGACCGGACTAGCGGGGGGGCGTTGGAGCAGTTCTTC. It codes for CATSDRTSGGALEQFF.

In this sample, this clonotype turned up many times. The rearrangement links TRBV3-1 to TRBJ1-2, with 8 bases lining up with TRBD1. The length of the CDR3 is 14 residues. V lost 4 bases to trimming and J lost 9 bases; unmatched junction nucleotides: 10. The germline CDR1 and CDR2 sequences are LGHDT and YNNKEL (reference sequence). As DNA, the CDR3 is TGTGCCAGCAGCCGGGGAGGACAGGGCGTGAGCTACACCTTC. Amino acid sequence: CASSRGGQGVSYTF.

This clonotype was recorded a few times. The chain has TRBV29-1 and TRBJ1-1; D is undetermined. Germline CDR1 SQVTM, CDR2 ANQGSEA. Trimming took 3 bases from V and 1 from J, leaving 6 bases between them. The CDR3 contains 12 residues. CDR3 protein: CSVDGRNTEAFF. The CDR3 region has the DNA TGCAGCGTTGACGGCCGGAACACTGAAGCTTTCTTT.

In the case of this clonotype: This clone may be a read error of a much larger clone one base away. This sequence joins TRBV29-1 and TRBJ2-1, with 7 bases fitting TRBD1. This CDR3 is built from 14 residues. Germline V gene lookup returns CDR1 SQVTM and CDR2 ANQGSEA. Trimming at V came to 6 bases and at J to 6 bases, leaving 11 bases not matched to a gene. The CDR3 DNA reads as TGCAGCGTGGATTCTCTAGGGGGCGGCAATGAGCAGTTCTTC. This codes for CSVDSLGGGNEQFF.

The chain joins TRBV20-1 to TRBJ2-4; 7 bases line up with TRBD2. The CDR3 length is 15 residues. Germline trimming cut 6 bases from V and 13 bases from J; bases unmatched to any gene: 21. Looked up from germline, CDR1 is DFQATT and CDR2 is SNEGSKA (reference sequence). CDR3 nucleotides: TGCAGTGCCCTGGGGGGGGATAGCTCCTACAATGAGCAGTACTTC. Protein sequence: CSALGGDSSYNEQYF.

This clonotype was picked up many times. The V gene is TRBV7-2, the J gene TRBJ2-5; tentatively, D is TRBD2 (6 bases). In germline, CDR1 is SGHTA, CDR2 FQGNSA. The CDR3 covers 16 residues. Deletions cut 3 bases from V and 4 bases from J, with 18 bases between. CDR3 region: CASSFAIGGEGETQYF. The CDR3 DNA is TGTGCCAGCAGCTTCGCTATCGGGGGTGAAGGAGAGACCCAGTACTTC.

The table lists this clonotype with many counts. J is TRBJ2-1 and V is TRBV5-5, with D tentatively TRBD1 or TRBD2 (5 bases each). Germline CDR1 and CDR2: SGHKS and YYEKEE (reference sequence). V lost 1 base and J 0 bases, leaving 14 bases between the germline ends. The CDR3 is 17 amino acids. The CDR3 DNA reads TGTGCCAGCAGCTTGAGAAGGCCGGGGACCTCCTACAATGAGCAGTTCTTC. Protein: CASSLRRPGTSYNEQFF.

This rearrangement joins TRBV7-9 to TRBJ2-1; 9 bases are shared with TRBD2. V lost 5 bases to trimming and J lost 8 bases; unmatched junction nucleotides: 13. The CDR3 spans 16 residues. Germline lookup yields CDR1 SEHNR and CDR2 FQNEAQ (reference sequence). CDR3 region: CASSLSSGIGPDEQFF. For the CDR3, the DNA is TGTGCCAGCAGCCTGTCTAGCGGGATAGGCCCGGATGAGCAGTTCTTC.

This clonotype has a count of ten or more. The chain combines TRBV11-2 with TRBJ2-1, with 12 bases fitting TRBD2. Germline V gene data show CDR1 as SGHAT and CDR2 as FQNNGV. Trimming at V came to 5 bases and at J to 10 bases, leaving 9 bases not matched to a gene. The CDR3 extends over 15 amino acids. The CDR3 nucleotides read TGTGCCAGCAGCGGGCTAGCGGGGGGGCCTCGGGAGCAGTTCTTC. This sequence encodes CASSGLAGGPREQFF.

Turning to this clonotype: Just one base apart from a much larger clone, this may be a read error. This chain connects TRBV15 to TRBJ2-4; no reliable D call. This CDR3 is built from 15 residues. The germline gives CDR1 LNHNV, CDR2 YYDKDF (reference sequence). The V end was cut by 1 base, the J end by 13 bases, with 20 bases between. This chain's CDR3 is CATSRVVNRSNGQYF. CDR3 coding DNA: TGTGCCACCAGCAGAGTAGTGAACAGATCAAACGGGCAGTACTTC.

Only a few counts were recorded for this clonotype. The chain combines TRBV29-1 with TRBJ1-1, with a weak D call TRBD1 (5 bases). Trimming took off 4 bases at V and 5 bases at J, with 17 bases between the two ends. The CDR3 loop spans 14 amino acids. The V gene's germline CDR1 is SQVTM and CDR2 ANQGSEA. In DNA, the CDR3 is TGCAGCGTTGCAATGGGGGTTGTTGGTACTGAAGCTTTCTTT. Translated: CSVAMGVVGTEAFF.

This clonotype appeared a few times. The chain carries TRBV6-5 and TRBJ1-4, with 10 bases aligning to TRBD1. CDR3 length: 16 residues. Germline trimming cut 4 bases from V and 7 bases from J; bases unmatched to any gene: 9. CDR1 and CDR2 (germline): MNHEY, SVGAGI. The CDR3: CASSSGTGDVGEKLFF. CDR3 bases: TGTGCCAGCAGTTCCGGGACAGGGGATGTAGGTGAAAAACTGTTTTTT.

Note on this clonotype: A read error may account for a junction end that differs from germline. The J gene is TRBJ2-5, the V gene TRBV7-9; 8 bases map to TRBD2. The V gene's germline CDR1 is SEHNR and CDR2 FQNEAQ (reference sequence). This CDR3 comprises 17 residues. The CDR3 loop reads CASSSEGWRGAQETHYF. The CDR3 DNA sequence: TGTGCCAGCAGCTCCGAGGGTTGGCGGGGGGCCCAAGAGACCCACTACTTC.

The gene calls are TRBV18 and TRBJ2-7; D gene ambiguous. The V gene's germline CDR1 is KGHSH and CDR2 LQKENI. This CDR3 has 15 amino acids. The V and J ends lost 2 bases and 6 bases respectively, with 17 bases between them. CDR3 sequence: CASSPRTGEKSEQYF. CDR3 DNA sequence: TGTGCCAGCTCACCAAGGACGGGTGAGAAGAGCGAGCAGTACTTC.

This clonotype was seen more than once but under ten times. The chain links TRBV12-3 or TRBV12-4 to TRBJ1-4; tentative D call: TRBD1 (5 bases). The CDR3 has 16 amino acids. V lost 1 base and J lost 0, with 9 bases in between. The CDR3 sequence: CASSLVLGATNEKLFF. CDR3 sequence (DNA): TGTGCCAGCAGTTTAGTACTAGGGGCAACTAATGAAAAACTGTTTTTT.

This chain connects TRBV12-3 or TRBV12-4 to TRBJ2-2, with 7 bases that match TRBD2. V shed 5 bases and J 6 bases; nucleotides not matched to a gene: 3. The CDR3 runs 13 residues. The CDR3 bases are TGTGCCAGCAGTGGGAGCGGGGCCGGGGAGCTGTTTTTT. Amino acid sequence: CASSGSGAGELFF.

This chain uses TRBV5-1 with TRBJ1-4; no definite D call. With 2 bases removed from V and 8 bases from J, the gap between germline ends came to 13 bases. CDR1 SGHRS and CDR2 YFSETQ come from the germline V gene. The CDR3 is 14 amino acids. The CDR3 sequence is CASSFSPSSEKLFF. The CDR3 DNA reads TGCGCCAGCAGCTTCAGCCCCTCAAGCGAAAAACTGTTTTTT.

Ten or more counts support this clonotype. CDR3 region: CASSSDGTSYEQYF. The CDR3 region has the DNA TGTGCCAGCTCATCCGACGGGACGTCCTACGAGCAGTACTTC. This chain uses TRBV18 with TRBJ2-7; possibly TRBD1 or TRBD2 for D (5 bases each). The V end lost 5 bases, the J end lost 1 base, and 12 bases lay between the germline ends. The CDR3 runs 14 residues. Looked up from germline, CDR1 is KGHSH and CDR2 is LQKENI.

In this sample, this clonotype turned up a few times. The rearrangement uses TRBV29-1 and TRBJ1-1, with 10 bases that match TRBD1. This CDR3 is 12 amino acids long. Trimming took 4 bases from V and 10 from J; bases not matched to a gene: 6. Looked up from germline, CDR1 is SQVTM and CDR2 is ANQGSEA. This CDR3 reads CSVGQGAGVAFF. For the CDR3, the DNA is TGCAGCGTTGGACAGGGGGCAGGTGTAGCTTTCTTT.

The table lists this clonotype with many counts. V gene TRBV10-3 combines with J gene TRBJ2-5; D remains ambiguous. The V end lost 10 bases, the J end lost 3 bases, and 6 bases lay between the germline ends. Germline V CDR1 and CDR2: ENHRY, SYGVKD. This CDR3 is built from 10 residues. CDR3 sequence (DNA): TGTGCCACAGGAGAAGAGACCCAGTACTTC. As protein: CATGEETQYF.

The chain combines TRBV29-1 with TRBJ2-3, with D perhaps TRBD1 (6 bases). The CDR3 is 13 residues long. CDR1 is SQVTM, CDR2 ANQGSEA, per germline. Deletions cut 2 bases from V and 7 bases from J, with 13 bases between. The CDR3 DNA sequence: TGCAGCGTTGAATTGCGACAGGTGAATACGCAGTATTTT. Amino acids: CSVELRQVNTQYF.

This clonotype has only a few counts. V is TRBV20-1 and J is TRBJ2-3; TRBD2 matches 11 bases. The J segment lost 1 base and the V segment lost 3 bases, leaving 6 bases of the junction unmatched. Germline CDR1 and CDR2: DFQATT and SNEGSKA (reference sequence). CDR3 size: 16 residues. CDR3 sequence (DNA): TGCAGTGCTAGTTTTTCTAGCGGGGGGCGCACAGATACGCAGTATTTT. Translation gives CSASFSSGGRTDTQYF.

This clonotype was seen many times. V usage is TRBV13 and J usage is TRBJ2-1, with D perhaps assigned TRBD1 or TRBD2 (5 bases each). The CDR3 runs 14 residues. V lost 1 base, J lost 8 bases, and 12 bases lay in between. Germline-derived CDR1 and CDR2 are PRHDT and FYEKMQ (reference sequence). CDR3 sequence: CASSLATGRDEQFF. CDR3 DNA: TGTGCCAGCAGCTTAGCGACGGGGCGTGATGAGCAGTTCTTC.

CDR3 DNA: TGCAGTGCTAGAGATGGAGGGAGCCCCAATCAGCCCCAGCATTTT. Protein product: CSARDGGSPNQPQHF. The V and J genes are TRBV20-1 and TRBJ1-5; no clear D gene. The CDR3 totals 15 residues. Trimming removed 0 bases at V and 3 bases at J, with 12 bases between. The germline V gene encodes CDR1 DFQATT and CDR2 SNEGSKA (reference sequence).